This record covers a single TCR beta chain. No antigen is known for it. Primers: 60 Vbeta forward and 13 Jbeta reverse. Profiling relied on immunoSEQ multiplex PCR, and the TCRdb table lists in-frame clones only, not all of them. The sample's table shows 60,000 to 70,000 clones. This sample is drawn from a study of cytomegalovirus exposure and HLA in healthy donors. The CDR3 runs 15 residues. V lost 4 bases and J 5 bases, leaving 14 bases between the germline ends. Germline V lookup: CDR1 MNHEY, CDR2 SVGAGI. The study, taken as a whole, reports: For presence/absence analyses, sequencing depth was assumed to be roughly uniform across donors. According to an earlier analysis, most TCR beta V segments yielded productive rearrangements about 87% or about 30% of the time. TCR beta sequences reportedly predicted most subjects' HLA-A and HLA-B alleles accurately.

This chain links TRBV6-5 with TRBJ1-4, with D tentatively TRBD1 (6 bases). The clonotype was recovered from a young man in good health and CMV-seropositive. Sequences were obtained from PBMCs. DNA of the CDR3: TGTGCCAGCAGTTCACAGGGAGACTCGAATGAAAAACTGTTTTTT. It is translated as CASSSQGDSNEKLFF.